The 6 T cell receptor beta chains presented below share a single source sample, sequenced in a study of shared clonotypes between healthy human individuals. The table came from immunoSEQ multiplex PCR; TCRdb's copy has only in-frame clones and leaves some out. This table has about half a million clones, 70% to 80% appearing once. The sequenced material came from PBMCs. The source of these receptors is a woman aged 40 to 49 in good health. Some clones in this sample may be carry-over from other donors' samples.

The V gene is TRBV6-5, the J gene TRBJ2-7, with D unclear. The ends were cut back, 2 bases at V and 3 bases at J, with 11 bases in the middle. There are 14 residues in the CDR3. The germline V gene has CDR1 MNHEY and CDR2 SVGAGI. In DNA form, the CDR3 reads TGTGCCAGCAGTTACGCCCCAGCTGTCTACGAGCAGTACTTC. As protein: CASSYAPAVYEQYF.

The rearrangement links TRBV7-2 to TRBJ1-3, with TRBD1 as a possible D gene (5 bases). Germline loops: CDR1 SGHTA, CDR2 FQGNSA. V was clipped by 1 base and J by 4 bases, with 8 bases between them. This CDR3 contains 14 residues. The CDR3 loop is CASSLEGVGNTIYF. The CDR3 nucleotides are TGTGCCAGCAGCTTAGAAGGGGTCGGAAACACCATATATTTT.

The rearrangement links TRBV7-2 to TRBJ2-2, with a tentative D call TRBD2 (5 bases). Looked up from germline, CDR1 is SGHTA and CDR2 is FQGNSA. V lost 8 bases, J lost 3 bases, and 13 bases lay in between. CDR3 length equals 14 residues. The CDR3 DNA is TGTGCCAGCGAGCGGACGATCTACACCGGGGAGCTGTTTTTT. The encoded protein is CASERTIYTGELFF.

Here the CDR3 DNA reads TGTGCCAGCAGCCCGGCGGGGGCTAGCACACACTCCTACAATGAGCAGTTCTTC. Amino acid sequence: CASSPAGASTHSYNEQFF. The chain is built from TRBV5-6 and TRBJ2-1; perhaps TRBD2 as D (7 bases). The CDR3 runs to 18 residues. The germline V gene encodes CDR1 SGHDT and CDR2 YYEEEE. Trimming took 4 bases from V and 0 from J, leaving 20 bases between them.

The V call is TRBV7-6, the J call TRBJ1-5; 8 bases align to TRBD1. This CDR3 region has 15 residues. Germline CDR1 and CDR2: SGHVS and FNYEAQ. V lost 5 bases, J lost 2 bases, and 5 bases stayed unmatched. Here the CDR3 reads CASSTGQGGNQPQHF. The CDR3 coding sequence is TGTGCCAGCAGCACCGGACAGGGAGGCAATCAGCCCCAGCATTTT.

Here the CDR3 DNA reads TGTGCCAGCAGTGTAGAACGGGTCTTATCCTACGAGCAGTACTTC. This sequence encodes CASSVERVLSYEQYF. This chain joins TRBV28 and TRBJ2-7; D is uncertain. The germline V and J ends were trimmed by 5 bases and 1 base, with 15 bases remaining between them. CDR1 is MDHEN, CDR2 SYDVKM, per germline. This CDR3 is built from 15 residues.